A single sample is the source of the 3 T cell receptor beta chains below, sequenced in a study of blood T cells in healthy people across ages. A second about 6 to 12 cycle PCR used barcoded and J-beta primers. TCRdb ran MiXCR on the 5' RACE reads and lists one entry per CDR3 protein. This table has some 1,000,000 distinct CDR3 sequences, almost 25% appearing once. This same sample was also taken into another study, of T cells of mothers and their children.

Sample: blood. The receptors derive from a girl aged 2 to 9 in good health.

This clonotype was detected only a few times. The chain has TRBV28 and TRBJ2-1; 11 nucleotides align to TRBD2. The V and J ends lost 6 bases and 2 bases, in that order; junction bases with no gene match: 6. From germline, CDR1 is MDHEN and CDR2 SYDVKM. The CDR3 spans 16 residues. CDR3 coding DNA: TGTGCCAGCAGCGTAGCGGGAGGGCCGCCCTACAATGAGCAGTTCTTC. Amino acids: CASSVAGGPPYNEQFF.

In this sample, this clonotype turned up many times. The V and J genes are TRBV27 and TRBJ1-4; D is ambiguous. V lost 5 bases, J lost 7 bases, and 8 bases lay in between. The CDR3 consists of 12 residues. Germline V lookup: CDR1 MNHEY, CDR2 SMNVEV (reference sequence). The DNA of the CDR3 is TGTGCCAGCAGTCGATCGGGTGAAAAACTGTTTTTT. Its protein product is CASSRSGEKLFF.

The chain recombines TRBV4-3 with TRBJ2-2; the D is unclear. CDR3 length: 14 amino acids. The V end was cut by 0 bases, the J end by 4 bases, with 6 bases between. The germline CDR1 and CDR2 sequences are LGHNA and YSLEER. The CDR3 region is CASSQDHATGELFF. In nucleotides, the CDR3 is TGCGCCAGCAGCCAAGATCATGCCACCGGGGAGCTGTTTTTT.